This TCR beta chain was captured in a study of blood T cell repertoires in COVID-19. Looking at the study overall: From the United States, Italy and Spain came samples of acute and convalescent COVID-19. PBMCs, B-cell-depleted T cells, or T cells provided the cDNA or gDNA that made up the material.

The CDR3 extends over 16 amino acids. Trimming stripped 0 bases from V and 5 bases from J, with 14 bases between. CDR1 is SGDLS, CDR2 YYNGEE, per germline. Original methodology: Amplification with reference gene primers provided the estimates of nucleated cell counts. This table comes from immunoSEQ multiplex PCR, and its TCRdb copy is limited to in-frame clones, with some not included. V and J calls and clone size come straight from that table; D and trimming were deduced from the DNA. The table has around 260,000 clones, roughly four fifths seen once. This clone was seen more than once but under ten times.

The sample taken for sequencing was peripheral blood. The sequence came from a woman in her 50s who had recovered from COVID-19. The chain links TRBV9 to TRBJ2-2, with D tentatively TRBD2 (5 bases). CDR3 bases: TGTGCCAGCAGCGTAGCTCAGTCGGGAAAAACCGGGGAGCTGTTTTTT. Translation: CASSVAQSGKTGELFF.